The rows below give T cell receptor beta chains drawn from one sample of a study of T-cell memory formation after mild COVID-19. TCRdb itself ran the 5' RACE reads through MiXCR, one entry per CDR3 protein. This sample has 400,000 to 450,000 distinct CDR3 sequences, with roughly 17% found just once. The material sequenced was PBMCs or a T cell subset sorted from them (not recorded which). The receptors were sampled from a man in his late teens or twenties who had mild COVID-19 (a few samples of this study predate the infection). Cell type and time point are not known. The CDR3 runs from the conserved cysteine through the conserved F or W. D genes are given only for firm matches. Rows give clone size only sometimes, using once, few, many, or a class for an expanded clone.

CDR3,DNA,J,size,V,D
CSAPGPANNEQFF,TGCAGTGCTCCGGGCCCCGCAAACAATGAGCAGTTCTTC,TRBJ2-1,few,TRBV20-1,NA
CAIRTESSYNEQFF,TGTGCCATCAGGACAGAGAGCTCCTACAATGAGCAGTTCTTC,TRBJ2-1,NA,TRBV10-3,NA
CASADPGNQPQHF,TGTGCCAGTGCGGACCCCGGGAATCAGCCCCAGCATTTT,TRBJ1-5,NA,TRBV27,NA
CASSPSEGQASSGNTIYF,TGCGCCAGCAGCCCCTCAGAGGGGCAGGCGAGCTCTGGAAACACCATATATTTT,TRBJ1-3,NA,TRBV4-1,NA
CAYDLSQSTLFF,TGTGCCTACGACTTATCGCAGTCTACACTGTTTTTT,TRBJ1-4,many,TRBV7-9,NA
CASSRIAGTYNEQFF,TGCGCCAGCAGCCGAATAGCGGGAACCTACAATGAGCAGTTCTTC,TRBJ2-1,NA,TRBV5-1,TRBD2
CASSQSSAAKNIQYF,TGTGCCAGCAGCCAAAGCAGTGCAGCCAAAAACATTCAGTACTTC,TRBJ2-4,few,TRBV3-1,NA
CSARDNRAQNIQYF,TGCAGTGCTAGAGATAACAGGGCGCAAAACATTCAGTACTTC,TRBJ2-4,many,TRBV20-1,NA
CASRHPGGFSEKLFF,TGTGCCAGCAGACACCCGGGGGGCTTTAGTGAAAAACTGTTTTTT,TRBJ1-4,NA,TRBV27,NA
CASSPRGIFGRGKLFF,TGTGCCAGCAGCCCCCGCGGTATTTTTGGGCGGGGAAAACTGTTTTTT,TRBJ1-4,many,TRBV14,NA
CASSSPGQGPWGLDEAFF,TGTGCCAGCAGCTCCCCGGGACAGGGGCCCTGGGGGTTGGATGAAGCTTTCTTT,TRBJ1-1,few,TRBV7-9,TRBD1
CASSLISGVSLNSPLHF,TGTGCCAGCAGCTTAATAAGCGGAGTGTCTCTTAATTCACCCCTCCACTTT,TRBJ1-6,NA,TRBV7-9,NA
CASSFGQSQHF,TGTGCCAGCAGTTTTGGTCAGTCCCAGCATTTT,TRBJ1-5,few,TRBV12-3/TRBV12-4,NA
CASSFWGPTEAFF,TGTGCCAGCAGCTTTTGGGGCCCCACTGAAGCTTTCTTT,TRBJ1-1,NA,TRBV7-2,NA
CASSLSGTIYNSPLHF,TGTGCCAGCAGCTTATCCGGGACGATCTATAATTCACCCCTCCACTTT,TRBJ1-6,NA,TRBV7-9,NA
CASSYSPTVQETQYF,TGTGCCAGCAGTTATTCGCCGACAGTCCAAGAGACCCAGTACTTC,TRBJ2-5,NA,TRBV6-6,NA
CATSRDPGGRETQYF,TGTGCCACCAGCAGAGATCCAGGGGGACGAGAGACCCAGTACTTC,TRBJ2-5,many,TRBV15,TRBD1
CASSYSVGGELTDTQYF,TGTGCCAGCAGTTACTCGGTAGGGGGGGAGCTCACAGATACGCAGTATTTT,TRBJ2-3,many,TRBV6-5,NA
CAWDTSSGNTIYF,TGTGCCTGGGATACCTCCTCTGGAAACACCATATATTTT,TRBJ1-3,few,TRBV30,NA
CASSESGPNEKLFF,TGTGCCAGCAGTGAATCAGGGCCTAATGAAAAACTGTTTTTT,TRBJ1-4,NA,TRBV25-1,NA
CSASDGFMNTEAFF,TGCAGTGCTAGTGACGGATTCATGAACACTGAAGCTTTCTTT,TRBJ1-1,many,TRBV20-1,NA
CASRYPGLAGGKETQYF,TGTGCCAGCAGATATCCGGGACTAGCGGGGGGGAAAGAGACCCAGTACTTC,TRBJ2-5,NA,TRBV7-2,TRBD2
CASSDTTIGPSRNQPQHF,TGTGCCAGCAGTGACACAACCATAGGCCCGTCGCGCAATCAGCCCCAGCATTTT,TRBJ1-5,NA,TRBV6-1,NA
CASNIREETQYF,TGTGCCAGCAATATCAGGGAAGAGACCCAGTACTTC,TRBJ2-5,few,TRBV12-3/TRBV12-4,NA
CASSLRTGNNSPLHF,TGCGCCAGCAGCTTGCGGACGGGGAATAATTCACCCCTCCACTTT,TRBJ1-6,NA,TRBV5-1,NA
CASSLGANLNEKLFF,TGCGCCAGCAGCTTGGGGGCTAACCTTAATGAAAAACTGTTTTTT,TRBJ1-4,many,TRBV5-1,NA